This is a list of T cell receptor beta chains from one sample in a study of blood T cell repertoires in COVID-19. Some clones are missing from TCRdb's copy, which holds only in-frame ones; the method was immunoSEQ multiplex PCR. This sample carries around 260,000 clones, over 80% of them seen once, and the ten largest clones take roughly 1.6%. The sample taken for sequencing was peripheral blood. Source of these receptors: a middle-aged woman who had recovered from COVID-19. Both conserved end residues are part of each CDR3. Fields, in order: J gene, CDR3 length, clone size, D gene, V gene, CDR3 protein, CDR3 DNA. D genes are given only for firm matches. Not every row has a clone size; where given, it reads once, few, many or a size class.

j_gene: TRBJ1-1
len: 14
abundance: NA
d_gene: NA
v_gene: TRBV9
CDR3aa: CASSVGDSSTEAFF
CDR3nt: TGTGCCAGCAGCGTAGGAGACAGTAGCACTGAAGCTTTCTTT

j_gene: TRBJ2-7
len: 16
abundance: NA
d_gene: NA
v_gene: TRBV5-4
CDR3aa: CASSNLGRGGFYEQYF
CDR3nt: TGTGCCAGCAGCAACCTAGGGAGGGGGGGCTTCTACGAGCAGTACTTC

j_gene: TRBJ1-3
len: 16
abundance: NA
d_gene: NA
v_gene: TRBV19
CDR3aa: CATASSPGLGGNTIYF
CDR3nt: TGTGCCACCGCCTCCTCTCCGGGACTCGGGGGAAACACCATATATTTT

j_gene: TRBJ2-5
len: 15
abundance: NA
d_gene: NA
v_gene: TRBV29-1
CDR3aa: CSVDEEVSRGETQYF
CDR3nt: TGCAGCGTTGACGAGGAAGTGTCAAGAGGCGAGACCCAGTACTTC

j_gene: TRBJ1-2
len: 12
abundance: NA
d_gene: NA
v_gene: TRBV9
CDR3aa: CASSVGPYGYTF
CDR3nt: TGTGCCAGCAGCGTTGGGCCCTATGGCTACACCTTC

j_gene: TRBJ2-1
len: 15
abundance: NA
d_gene: TRBD1
v_gene: TRBV6-4
CDR3aa: CASSRGQASYNEQFF
CDR3nt: TGTGCCAGCAGCCGAGGACAGGCTTCCTACAATGAGCAGTTCTTC

j_gene: TRBJ2-7
len: 18
abundance: NA
d_gene: TRBD2
v_gene: TRBV3-1/TRBV3-2
CDR3aa: CASSQDGTSGGLPYEQYF
CDR3nt: TGTGCCAGCAGCCAAGATGGAACTAGCGGGGGCCTCCCCTACGAGCAGTACTTC

j_gene: TRBJ1-1
len: 15
abundance: NA
d_gene: TRBD1
v_gene: TRBV7-9
CDR3aa: CASSLKIDRGRRAFF
CDR3nt: TGTGCCAGCAGCTTAAAAATCGACAGGGGGCGGAGAGCTTTCTTT

j_gene: TRBJ1-1
len: 13
abundance: NA
d_gene: NA
v_gene: TRBV2
CDR3aa: CASLRTRGTEAFF
CDR3nt: TGTGCCAGCCTCAGGACCCGAGGGACTGAAGCTTTCTTT

j_gene: TRBJ1-2
len: 16
abundance: NA
d_gene: NA
v_gene: TRBV10-3
CDR3aa: CAITLSPTGIAHGYTF
CDR3nt: TGTGCCATCACTCTCTCCCCTACAGGGATCGCTCATGGCTACACCTTC

j_gene: TRBJ1-2
len: 14
abundance: NA
d_gene: NA
v_gene: TRBV7-7
CDR3aa: CASSPVTGPYGYTF
CDR3nt: TGTGCCAGCTCTCCCGTCACAGGGCCCTATGGCTACACCTTC

j_gene: TRBJ2-4
len: 18
abundance: NA
d_gene: TRBD2
v_gene: TRBV19
CDR3aa: CASSMGLAGGVAKNIQYF
CDR3nt: TGTGCCAGTAGTATGGGACTAGCGGGGGGTGTAGCCAAAAACATTCAGTACTTC

j_gene: TRBJ1-2
len: 15
abundance: NA
d_gene: NA
v_gene: TRBV30
CDR3aa: CAYGRAHLGIYGYTF
CDR3nt: TGTGCCTACGGGAGGGCCCACCTCGGAATTTATGGCTACACCTTC

j_gene: TRBJ1-6
len: 16
abundance: NA
d_gene: NA
v_gene: TRBV30
CDR3aa: CAWSDSGRGYNSPLHF
CDR3nt: TGTGCCTGGAGTGACTCGGGACGGGGGTATAATTCACCCCTCCACTTT

j_gene: TRBJ2-7
len: 16
abundance: once
d_gene: TRBD1
v_gene: TRBV27
CDR3aa: CASTPSLRTGVAEQYF
CDR3nt: TGTGCCAGCACCCCGTCGTTAAGGACAGGGGTGGCCGAGCAGTACTTC

j_gene: TRBJ1-1
len: 15
abundance: few
d_gene: NA
v_gene: TRBV7-2
CDR3aa: CASSLDQWGDTEAFF
CDR3nt: TGTGCCAGCAGCTTAGATCAATGGGGGGACACTGAAGCTTTCTTT